The clone carrying this T cell receptor (beta chain) was detected a few times. Next came a second PCR, run for about 7 to 12 cycles, which used a sample-barcoded 5' primer along with a J-beta primer mix. TCRdb recomputed calls from the 5' RACE reads with MiXCR, one row per CDR3 protein. The profile covers some 880,000 distinct CDR3 sequences, with 36% appearing a single time and approximately 12% taken by the ten largest. The data derive from a study of blood T cells in healthy people across ages. The V and J ends lost 3 bases and 7 bases respectively, with 13 bases between them. This CDR3 is 13 amino acids long. Per the germline V gene, CDR1 is SGDLS and CDR2 is YYNGEE.

Sequencing input: blood. J is TRBJ2-5 and V is TRBV9, with D perhaps TRBD1 or TRBD2 (5 bases each). The origin of this receptor is a man aged 18 to 35 in good health. CDR3 nucleotides: TGTGCCAGCAGCGGGGACCGTTCGGGGACCCAGTACTTC. Its translation is CASSGDRSGTQYF.